There are many counts of the clone carrying this T cell receptor (beta chain). What it recognizes is unknown. This CDR3 contains 16 residues. The junction had 12 bases not matched to a gene; V was cut back by 4 bases and J by 5 bases. The germline V gene has CDR1 SGHRS and CDR2 YFSETQ. The data are from a study of T cells in Graves' hyperthyroidism and ophthalmopathy. Reasons for excluding patients were uncontrolled infection, other autoimmune disease, pregnancy or lactation. RNA transcripts gave rise to amplified TCR beta CDR3 regions. Researchers ran a first-round RT-PCR on the TCR CDR3 using the HTBI primer set. TCRdb re-called the multiplex PCR reads with MiXCR, one entry per CDR3 protein. The data hold a few hundred thousand distinct CDR3 sequences, with just over 45% observed a single time. Broader study findings: The majority of expanded thyroid clonotypes above 0.001 also appeared in blood.

The TCR sequence derives from an adult woman with Graves' disease, either hyperthyroidism or ophthalmopathy (not recorded which). The V gene is TRBV5-1, the J gene TRBJ2-7; 10 bases agree with TRBD1. The specimen sequenced was peripheral blood or thyroid tissue (not recorded which). The CDR3 bases are TGCGCCAGCAGCCTCCTACCGACAGGGGGCTACGACGAGCAGTACTTC. Amino acid sequence: CASSLLPTGGYDEQYF.